Below, 4 T cell receptor delta chains from the same sample are listed, as sequenced in a study of Vδ1+ human thymocytes. General study results and limits: Thymic TRG and TRD repertoires appeared highly polyclonal.

No antigen is known for these receptors. The template was reverse-transcribed extracted RNA. Pooled V-gene forward primers with one constant-region reverse primer generated the CDR3 amplicons by multiplex PCR. TCRdb re-processed the multiplex PCR reads using CATT. The profile shows over 65,000 delta-chain clones, around 32% of them singletons. Sample: Vdelta1+ gamma-delta thymocytes from the thymus. Regarding subset: FACS-sorted CD3+ TCRalphabeta- TCRVdelta1+ TCRVdelta2- thymocytes. These receptor sequences come from a boy less than two years old who had congenital heart surgery.

This clone was seen more than once but under ten times. The V and J genes are TRDV1 and TRDJ1; D may be TRDD3 (6 bases). Germline CDR1 is TSWWSYY and CDR2 is QGS. This CDR3 region has 16 residues. V was cut by 0 bases and J by 4 bases, with 15 bases left in between. In DNA form, the CDR3 reads TGTGCTCTTGGGGAACTTTCTAGAACTGGGTACGATAAACTCATCTTT. This codes for CALGELSRTGYDKLIF.

V and J are TRDV1 and TRDJ1; TRDD3 might be the D (5 bases). Germline-derived CDR1 and CDR2 are TSWWSYY and QGS. The CDR3 is 18 amino acids. Trimming took 8 bases from V and 2 from J, leaving 27 bases between them. CDR3 region: CALLSRRGFMPQTDKLIF. In DNA, the CDR3 is TGTGCTCTTTTATCACGGCGGGGGTTCATGCCCCAAACCGATAAACTCATCTTT.

The chain uses TRDV1 and TRDJ1; 12 bases fit TRDD3. The germline gives CDR1 TSWWSYY, CDR2 QGS. V lost 5 bases to trimming and J lost 0 bases; unmatched junction nucleotides: 16. The CDR3 totals 20 residues. This chain's CDR3 is CALGLLTDGTGGYYTDKLIF. DNA for the CDR3: TGTGCTCTTGGGCTACTAACGGACGGTACTGGGGGATACTACACCGATAAACTCATCTTT.

Note on this clone: A read error is possible here, since a much larger clone lies one base away. The genes are TRDV2 and TRDJ1; D is uncertain. Germline lookup yields CDR1 GEAIGNYY and CDR2 EKD. The CDR3 has 11 amino acids. The CDR3 DNA is TGTGCCTGTGAGTGGACCGATAAACCCATCTTT. This gives the protein CACEWTDKPIF.